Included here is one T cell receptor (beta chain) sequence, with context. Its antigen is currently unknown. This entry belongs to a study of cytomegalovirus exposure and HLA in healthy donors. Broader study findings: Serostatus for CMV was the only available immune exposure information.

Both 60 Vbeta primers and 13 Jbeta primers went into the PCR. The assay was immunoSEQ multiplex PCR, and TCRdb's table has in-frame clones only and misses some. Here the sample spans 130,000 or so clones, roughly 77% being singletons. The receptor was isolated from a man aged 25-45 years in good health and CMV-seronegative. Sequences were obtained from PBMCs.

CDR3 bases: TGTGCCAGCAGCTTAGCGGTCCAGGGAGGGAATGAGCAGTTCTTC. Translation: CASSLAVQGGNEQFF. This chain joins TRBV7-9 and TRBJ2-1; 7 bases agree with TRBD2. J was trimmed by 7 bases and V by 0 bases; bases with no gene match: 6. This CDR3 region has 15 residues. Germline loops: CDR1 SEHNR, CDR2 FQNEAQ (reference sequence). Variable domain in full (rest from reference TRBV7-9 and TRBJ2-1): DTGVSQNPRHKITKRGQNVTFRCDPISEHNRLYWYRQTLGQGPEFLTYFQNEAQLEKSRLLSDRFSAERPKGSFSTLEIQRTEQGDSAMYLCASSLAVQGGNEQFFGPGTRLTVL.